This entry concerns a single TCR beta chain. This sample's treatment: oral pan-JAK inhibitor, 5-10 mg twice daily. The entry originates in a study of CD8+ T cells in alopecia areata. Study details: The tofacitinib course ran for 6 to 18 months and was followed by 6 months off drug.

The CDR3 length is 15 residues. Germline V lookup: CDR1 MNHEY, CDR2 SMNVEV (reference sequence). V lost 6 bases, J lost 0 bases, and 12 bases lay in between. The sequencing template was cDNA reverse transcribed from extracted RNA. Data came from immunoSEQ multiplex PCR; TCRdb stores just in-frame clones and leaves some out. The data show some 180,000 clones, roughly 50% seen once. This sample comprised CD8+ T cells sorted from blood, obtained at week 24, from a patient treated with tofacitinib. The chain links TRBV27 to TRBJ1-5; no clear D. The source is a human donor with alopecia areata. CDR3 sequence reads: CASSPVSYSNQPQHF. CDR3 nucleotide sequence: TGTGCCAGCAGCCCCGTCTCGTATAGCAATCAGCCCCAGCATTTT.